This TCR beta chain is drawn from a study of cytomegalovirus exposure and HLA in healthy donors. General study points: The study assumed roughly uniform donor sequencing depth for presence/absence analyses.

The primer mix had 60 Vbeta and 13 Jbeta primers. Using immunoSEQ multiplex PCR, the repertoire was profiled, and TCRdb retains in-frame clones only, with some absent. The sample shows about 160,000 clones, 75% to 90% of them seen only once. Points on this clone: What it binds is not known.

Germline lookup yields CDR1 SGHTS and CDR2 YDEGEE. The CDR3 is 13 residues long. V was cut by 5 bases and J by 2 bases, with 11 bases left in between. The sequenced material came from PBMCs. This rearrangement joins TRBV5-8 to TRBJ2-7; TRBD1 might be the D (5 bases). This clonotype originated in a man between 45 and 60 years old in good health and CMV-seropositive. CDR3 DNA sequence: TGTGCCAGCAGTTACCCAGGGCCCTACGAGCAGTACTTC. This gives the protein CASSYPGPYEQYF.